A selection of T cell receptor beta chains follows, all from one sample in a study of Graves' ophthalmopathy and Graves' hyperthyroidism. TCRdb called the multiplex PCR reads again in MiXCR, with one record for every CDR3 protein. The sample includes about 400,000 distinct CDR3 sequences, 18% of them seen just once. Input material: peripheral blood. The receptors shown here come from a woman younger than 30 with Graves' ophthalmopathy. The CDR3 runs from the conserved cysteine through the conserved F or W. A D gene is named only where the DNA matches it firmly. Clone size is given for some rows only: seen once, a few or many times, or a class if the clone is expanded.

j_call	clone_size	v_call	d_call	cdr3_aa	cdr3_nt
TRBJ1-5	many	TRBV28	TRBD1	CASSEGQVNQPQHF	TGTGCCAGCAGTGAGGGACAGGTCAATCAGCCCCAGCATTTT
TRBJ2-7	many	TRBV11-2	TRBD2	CASNSGSYYEQYF	TGTGCCAGCAATAGCGGGAGCTACTACGAGCAGTACTTC
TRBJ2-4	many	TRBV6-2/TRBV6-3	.	CASSHTSQAKTQYF	TGTGCCAGCAGTCACACATCCCAGGCGAAAACTCAGTACTTC
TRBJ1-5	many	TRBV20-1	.	CSAGRGSNQPQHF	TGCAGTGCTGGCAGGGGAAGCAATCAGCCCCAGCATTTT
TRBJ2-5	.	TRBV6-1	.	CASSEVPDLGGTQYF	TGTGCCAGCAGTGAGGTTCCAGACCTAGGTGGAACCCAGTACTTC
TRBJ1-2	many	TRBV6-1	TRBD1	CASSASRTGDYGYTF	TGTGCCAGCAGTGCCTCAAGGACAGGAGACTATGGCTACACCTTC
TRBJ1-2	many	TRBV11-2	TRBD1	CASSLPRDRVGYTF	TGTGCCAGCAGCCTCCCCCGGGACAGGGTCGGCTACACCTTC
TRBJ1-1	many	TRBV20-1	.	CSASGPLNTEAFF	TGCAGTGCTAGCGGGCCCCTGAACACTGAAGCTTTCTTT
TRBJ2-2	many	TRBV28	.	CASKWQANTGELFF	TGTGCCTCCAAATGGCAGGCGAACACCGGGGAGCTGTTTTTT
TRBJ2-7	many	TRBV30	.	CAWNQGLGEQYF	TGTGCCTGGAATCAGGGTTTGGGGGAGCAGTACTTC
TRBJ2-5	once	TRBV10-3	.	CAISPGTNNGETQYF	TGTGCCATCAGTCCCGGGACAAACAATGGAGAGACCCAGTACTTC
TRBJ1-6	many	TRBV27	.	CASSLATNSPLHF	TGTGCCAGCAGTTTAGCAACCAATTCACCCCTCCACTTT
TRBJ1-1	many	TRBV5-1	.	CASSLARDTEAFF	TGCGCCAGCAGCCTCGCAAGGGACACTGAAGCTTTCTTT
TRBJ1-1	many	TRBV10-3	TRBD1	CASQSGTGTGNTEAFF	TGTGCCTCACAATCCGGGACAGGGACTGGGAACACTGAAGCTTTCTTT
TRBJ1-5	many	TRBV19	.	CASTGTGVGNQPQHF	TGTGCCAGTACTGGCACGGGTGTTGGAAATCAGCCCCAGCATTTT
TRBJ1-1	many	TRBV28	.	CASSPDSGLEAFF	TGTGCCAGCAGTCCCGATTCCGGACTGGAAGCTTTCTTT
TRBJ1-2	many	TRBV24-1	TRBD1	CATSDPGQGDYGYTF	TGTGCCACCAGTGATCCTGGACAGGGAGACTATGGCTACACCTTC
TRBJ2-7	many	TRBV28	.	CASSLEAAFEQYF	TGTGCCAGCAGTTTAGAGGCAGCCTTTGAGCAGTACTTC
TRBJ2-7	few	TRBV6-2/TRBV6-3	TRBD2	CASSFPLAGGPYEQYF	TGTGCCAGCAGTTTCCCTCTAGCGGGAGGTCCCTACGAGCAGTACTTC
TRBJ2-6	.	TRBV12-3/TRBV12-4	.	CASRYSGVGANVLTF	TGTGCCAGCAGATACTCAGGGGTAGGGGCCAACGTCCTGACTTTC
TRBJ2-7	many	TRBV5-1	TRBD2	CASSLDGTSIYEQYF	TGCGCCAGCAGCTTGGACGGGACTAGCATCTACGAGCAGTACTTC
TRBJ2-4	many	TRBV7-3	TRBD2	CASSLSPNPLQLAGGRAKNIQYF	TGTGCCAGCAGCTTAAGCCCCAATCCACTACAACTAGCGGGGGGACGAGCCAAAAACATTCAGTACTTC
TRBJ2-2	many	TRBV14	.	CASSQLTGHTGELFF	TGTGCCAGCAGCCAACTTACAGGGCACACCGGGGAGCTGTTTTTT
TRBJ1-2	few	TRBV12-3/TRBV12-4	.	CASSPRPSSGYTF	TGTGCCAGCAGTCCCCGGCCGTCATCTGGCTACACCTTC
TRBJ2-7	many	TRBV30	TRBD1	CAWSPDGQGLYEQYF	TGTGCCTGGAGCCCGGATGGACAGGGTCTGTACGAGCAGTACTTC
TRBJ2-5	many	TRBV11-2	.	CASSFLPQGGTQYF	TGTGCCAGCAGCTTCCTGCCTCAGGGGGGGACCCAGTACTTC
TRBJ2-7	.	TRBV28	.	CASSLFSTGRFYEQYF	TGTGCCAGCAGTTTATTTTCGACAGGTAGATTCTACGAGCAGTACTTC
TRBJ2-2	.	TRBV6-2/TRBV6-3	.	CASSDIVGANTGELFF	TGTGCCAGCAGTGACATTGTGGGCGCGAACACCGGGGAGCTGTTTTTT
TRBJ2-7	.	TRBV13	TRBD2	CASSLESGRNSYEQYF	TGTGCCAGCAGCTTAGAGAGCGGGAGGAACTCCTACGAGCAGTACTTC
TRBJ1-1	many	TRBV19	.	CASISGVPNTEAFF	TGTGCCAGTATAAGTGGGGTTCCGAACACTGAAGCTTTCTTT
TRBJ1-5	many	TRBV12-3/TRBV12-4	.	CASRKMGESGNQPQHF	TGTGCCAGCAGAAAGATGGGAGAGAGTGGCAATCAGCCCCAGCATTTT